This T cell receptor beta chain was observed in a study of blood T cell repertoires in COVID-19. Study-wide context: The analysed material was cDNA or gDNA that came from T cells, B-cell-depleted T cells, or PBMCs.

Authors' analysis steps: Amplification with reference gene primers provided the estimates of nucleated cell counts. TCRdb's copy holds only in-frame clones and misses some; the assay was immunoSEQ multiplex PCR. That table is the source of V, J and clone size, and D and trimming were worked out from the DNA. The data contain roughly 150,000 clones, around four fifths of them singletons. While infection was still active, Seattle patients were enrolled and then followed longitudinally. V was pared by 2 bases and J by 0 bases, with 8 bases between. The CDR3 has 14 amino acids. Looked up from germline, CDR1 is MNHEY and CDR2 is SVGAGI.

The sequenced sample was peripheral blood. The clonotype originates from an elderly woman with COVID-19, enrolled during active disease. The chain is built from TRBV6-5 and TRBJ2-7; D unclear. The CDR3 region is CASSYTSGSYEQYF. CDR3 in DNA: TGTGCCAGCAGTTACACTTCCGGCTCCTACGAGCAGTACTTC.